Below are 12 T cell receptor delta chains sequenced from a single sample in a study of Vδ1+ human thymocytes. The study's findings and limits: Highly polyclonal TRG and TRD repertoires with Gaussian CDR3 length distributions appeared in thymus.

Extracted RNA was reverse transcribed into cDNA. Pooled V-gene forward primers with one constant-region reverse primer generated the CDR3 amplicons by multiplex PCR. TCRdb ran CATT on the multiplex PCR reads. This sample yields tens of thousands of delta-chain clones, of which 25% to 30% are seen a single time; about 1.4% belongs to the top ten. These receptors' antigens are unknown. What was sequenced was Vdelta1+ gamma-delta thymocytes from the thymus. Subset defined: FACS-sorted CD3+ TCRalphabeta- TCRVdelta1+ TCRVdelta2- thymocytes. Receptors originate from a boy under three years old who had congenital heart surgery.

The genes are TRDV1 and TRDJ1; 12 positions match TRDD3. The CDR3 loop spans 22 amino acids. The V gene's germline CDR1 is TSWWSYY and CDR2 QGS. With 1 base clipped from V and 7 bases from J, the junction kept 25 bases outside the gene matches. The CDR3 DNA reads TGTGCTCTTGGGGAACGAGGCCCGTTTCCTAATCACTGGGGGATACTTTCGGTTAAACTCATCTTT. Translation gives CALGERGPFPNHWGILSVKLIF.

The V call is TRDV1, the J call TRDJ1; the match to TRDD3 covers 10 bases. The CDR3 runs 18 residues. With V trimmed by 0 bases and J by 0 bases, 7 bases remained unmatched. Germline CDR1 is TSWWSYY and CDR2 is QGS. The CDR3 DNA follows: TGTGCTCTTGGGGAACTTCCTACTGGGGGATTGTACACCGATAAACTCATCTTT. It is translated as CALGELPTGGLYTDKLIF.

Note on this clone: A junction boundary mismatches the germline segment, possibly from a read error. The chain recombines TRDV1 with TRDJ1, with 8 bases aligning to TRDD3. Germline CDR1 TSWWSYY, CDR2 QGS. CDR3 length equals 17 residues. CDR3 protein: CALGEPLPHWGRDKLIF. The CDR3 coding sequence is TGCGCTCTTGGGGAACCCCTCCCCCACTGGGGGCGAGATAAACTCATCTTT.

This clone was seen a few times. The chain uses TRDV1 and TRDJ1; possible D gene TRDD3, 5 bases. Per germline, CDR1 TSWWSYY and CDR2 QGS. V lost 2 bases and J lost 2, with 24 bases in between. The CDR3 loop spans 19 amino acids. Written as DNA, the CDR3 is TGTGCTCTTGGGGAATACCCCCTCGGGGGTAAAGCCCTAACCGATAAACTCATCTTT. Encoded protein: CALGEYPLGGKALTDKLIF.

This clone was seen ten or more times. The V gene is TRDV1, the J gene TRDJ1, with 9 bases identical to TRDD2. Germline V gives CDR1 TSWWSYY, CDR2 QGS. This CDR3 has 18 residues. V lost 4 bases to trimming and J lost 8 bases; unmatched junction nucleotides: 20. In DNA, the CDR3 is TGTGCTCTTGGGGTGACGAAGGCCTTCCTACAGAGCGGTGGGAAACTCATCTTT. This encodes CALGVTKAFLQSGGKLIF.

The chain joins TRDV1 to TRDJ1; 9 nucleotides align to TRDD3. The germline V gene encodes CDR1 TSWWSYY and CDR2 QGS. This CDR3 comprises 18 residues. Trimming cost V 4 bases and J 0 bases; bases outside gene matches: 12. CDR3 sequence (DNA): TGTGCTCTTGGGGGGTTTTCCTCCGACTGGGGGAACACCGATAAACTCATCTTT. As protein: CALGGFSSDWGNTDKLIF.

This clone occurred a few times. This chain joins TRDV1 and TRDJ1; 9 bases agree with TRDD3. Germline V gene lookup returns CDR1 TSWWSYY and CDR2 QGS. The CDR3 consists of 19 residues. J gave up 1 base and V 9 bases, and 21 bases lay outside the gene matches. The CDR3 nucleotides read TGTGCTCTCTTTTCCGCTAGCTGGGGGATTAGCGGTGGCACCGATAAACTCATCTTT. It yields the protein CALFSASWGISGGTDKLIF.

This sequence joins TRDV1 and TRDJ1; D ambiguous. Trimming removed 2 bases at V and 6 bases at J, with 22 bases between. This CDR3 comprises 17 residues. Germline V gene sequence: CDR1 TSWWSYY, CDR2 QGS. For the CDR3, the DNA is TGTGCTCTTGGGGAAAGTTACATTCCCCCTAGACATAATAAACTCATCTTT. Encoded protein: CALGESYIPPRHNKLIF.

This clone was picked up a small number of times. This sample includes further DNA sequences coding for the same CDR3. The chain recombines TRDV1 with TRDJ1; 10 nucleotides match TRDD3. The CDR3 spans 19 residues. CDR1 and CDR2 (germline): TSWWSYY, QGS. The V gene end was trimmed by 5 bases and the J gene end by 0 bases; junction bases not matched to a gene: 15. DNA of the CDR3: TGTGCTCTTGGGCCATGCCCTGGGCTGGGGGATATGCACACCGATAAACTCATCTTT. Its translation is CALGPCPGLGDMHTDKLIF.

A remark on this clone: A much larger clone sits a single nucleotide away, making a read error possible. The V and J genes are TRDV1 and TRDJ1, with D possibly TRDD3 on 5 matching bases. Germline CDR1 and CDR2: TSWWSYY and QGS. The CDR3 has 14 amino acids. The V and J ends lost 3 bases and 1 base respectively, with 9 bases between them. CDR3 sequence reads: CALGEDNSTDKLIF. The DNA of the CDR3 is TGTGCTCTTGGGGAGGATAACTCCACCGATAAACTCATCTTT.

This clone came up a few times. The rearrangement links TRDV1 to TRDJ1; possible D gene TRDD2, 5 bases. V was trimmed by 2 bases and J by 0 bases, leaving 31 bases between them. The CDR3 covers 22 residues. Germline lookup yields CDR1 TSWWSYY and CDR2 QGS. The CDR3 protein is CALGEGSRLRLDYPLYTDKLIF. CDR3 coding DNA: TGTGCTCTTGGGGAAGGTTCCCGCCTTCGCCTAGACTACCCACTGTACACCGATAAACTCATCTTT.

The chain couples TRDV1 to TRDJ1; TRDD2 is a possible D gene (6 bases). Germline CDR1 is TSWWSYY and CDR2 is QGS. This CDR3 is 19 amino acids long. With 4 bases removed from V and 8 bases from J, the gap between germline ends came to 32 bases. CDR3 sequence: CALGASGIPLPEGISKLIF. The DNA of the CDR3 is TGTGCTCTTGGGGCTTCAGGCATACCTCTTCCTGAGGGTATTTCAAAACTCATCTTT.